These 21 T cell receptor beta chains were all obtained from the same sample, sequenced in a study of blood T cell repertoires in COVID-19. Some clones are missing from TCRdb's copy, which holds only in-frame ones; the method was immunoSEQ multiplex PCR. The table lists around 150,000 clones, 65% to 90% of them singletons, with around 8.3% in the top ten. Material: peripheral blood. Receptors were obtained from a man in his fifties or sixties with acute or convalescent COVID-19.

V gene TRBV29-1 combines with J gene TRBJ2-3, with 15 bases that match TRBD2. Germline V CDR1 and CDR2: SQVTM, ANQGSEA. CDR3 size: 15 residues. Germline trimming cut 6 bases from V and 4 bases from J; bases unmatched to any gene: 5. In DNA, the CDR3 is TGCAGCGTCGGGGGACTAGCGGGAGGATCAGATACGCAGTATTTT. It translates to CSVGGLAGGSDTQYF.

This chain uses TRBV28 with TRBJ1-4, with D possibly being TRBD1 (5 bases). V lost 6 bases, J lost 2 bases, and 10 bases lay in between. The CDR3 has 14 amino acids. In germline, CDR1 is MDHEN, CDR2 SYDVKM. The CDR3 region has the DNA TGTGCCAGCAGCCAGGGAGGTACTAATGAAAAACTGTTTTTT. This translates into CASSQGGTNEKLFF.

The chain combines TRBV7-2 with TRBJ1-2, with D hard to call. CDR3 length equals 14 residues. Germline V lookup: CDR1 SGHTA, CDR2 FQGNSA. Trimming cost V 1 base and J 2 bases, with 8 bases left between them. Here the CDR3 DNA reads TGTGCCAGCAGCTTAGGGTCGCAGAACTATGGCTACACCTTC. Translated, it gives CASSLGSQNYGYTF.

V and J are TRBV2 and TRBJ1-5; tentative D call: TRBD1 (5 bases). Germline values: CDR1 SNHLY, CDR2 FYNNEI. This CDR3 contains 15 residues. V dropped 1 base and J dropped 9 bases, with 16 bases sitting between them. The CDR3 loop is CASSEGAERTRPQHF. In DNA, the CDR3 is TGTGCCAGCAGTGAAGGAGCCGAGAGGACACGGCCCCAGCATTTT.

The chain links TRBV28 to TRBJ2-5, with 7 nucleotides matching TRBD2. The CDR3 is 13 amino acids. The V segment lost 11 bases and the J segment 4 bases; nucleotides outside the gene matches: 10. Per the germline V gene, CDR1 is MDHEN and CDR2 is SYDVKM. CDR3 amino acids: CACGGLAVETQYF. The CDR3 DNA is TGTGCCTGTGGTGGGCTAGCGGTAGAGACCCAGTACTTC.

V and J are TRBV5-1 and TRBJ1-1, with D perhaps matching TRBD1 (5 bases). Trimming cost V 5 bases and J 5 bases, with 10 bases left between them. The CDR3 spans 12 residues. CDR1 is SGHRS and CDR2 is YFSETQ in the germline V gene. The CDR3 protein is CASSLSGTEAFF. CDR3 sequence (DNA): TGCGCCAGCAGTTTGTCAGGGACTGAAGCTTTCTTT.

The V and J genes are TRBV28 and TRBJ2-7, with 8 bases that match TRBD2. Germline V CDR1 and CDR2: MDHEN, SYDVKM. V was pared by 6 bases and J by 2 bases, with 12 bases of the junction left unmatched. The CDR3 sequence is 16 residues long. CDR3 residues: CASSSLAAGGPYEQYF. The CDR3 DNA is TGTGCCAGCAGCTCCCTGGCGGCGGGAGGACCCTACGAGCAGTACTTC.

The gene calls are TRBV5-8 and TRBJ1-2; D is unclear. Per the germline V gene, CDR1 is SGHTS and CDR2 is YDEGEE. The CDR3 is 14 amino acids. The V gene lost 5 bases and the J gene lost 8 bases, with 19 bases spanning the gap. The CDR3 here is CASRFGITAPGYTF. For the CDR3, the DNA is TGTGCCAGCAGGTTCGGGATTACAGCACCCGGCTACACCTTC.

Only one count was recorded for this clone. The chain joins TRBV7-3 to TRBJ2-3, with a tentative D call TRBD2 (5 bases). Germline values: CDR1 SGHTA, CDR2 FQGTGA. V was cut by 5 bases and J by 6 bases, with 12 bases left in between. CDR3 length: 13 amino acids. CDR3 loop: CASSPLGGDTQYF. CDR3 in DNA: TGTGCCAGCAGCCCGTTAGGCGGGGATACGCAGTATTTT.

The chain uses TRBV7-8 and TRBJ1-5; D remains unclear. CDR1 is SGHVS and CDR2 is FQNEAQ in the germline V gene. CDR3 size: 18 residues. V was trimmed by 1 base and J by 3 bases, leaving 19 bases between them. CDR3 in DNA: TGTGCCAGCAGCTTAGACCCCCGGGAAAGGTCCCCCAATCAGCCCCAGCATTTT. Translated, it gives CASSLDPRERSPNQPQHF.

This chain connects TRBV4-2 to TRBJ2-7; TRBD2 matches 10 bases. Germline assignment: CDR1 LGHNA and CDR2 YNFKEQ. The CDR3 length is 19 residues. J was trimmed by 2 bases and V by 0 bases; bases with no gene match: 13. Written as DNA, the CDR3 is TGTGCCAGCAGCCAAGAGATCCCTAGCGGGAGACCCGAAGCCTACGAGCAGTACTTC. It codes for CASSQEIPSGRPEAYEQYF.

This clone was detected a few times. The gene calls are TRBV5-1 and TRBJ2-7, with 9 nucleotides matching TRBD2. This CDR3 contains 15 residues. CDR1 is SGHRS, CDR2 YFSETQ, per germline. The trim removed 4 bases at V and 5 bases at J, leaving 10 bases unmatched. CDR3 DNA: TGCGCCAGCAGCGTTACCGGGACTAGCTCTAACGAGCAGTACTTC. This codes for CASSVTGTSSNEQYF.

This chain links TRBV6-5 with TRBJ1-2; 10 bases are shared with TRBD1. Germline assignment: CDR1 MNHEY and CDR2 SVGAGI. The CDR3 loop spans 13 amino acids. J lost 2 bases, V lost 7 bases, and 1 base had no gene match. This CDR3 reads CASMTGGNYGYTF. As DNA, the CDR3 is TGTGCCAGCATGACAGGGGGCAACTATGGCTACACCTTC.

This chain connects TRBV9 to TRBJ2-3, with 7 positions matching TRBD2. Germline CDR1 is SGDLS and CDR2 is YYNGEE. The V segment lost 4 bases and the J segment 8 bases; nucleotides outside the gene matches: 10. The CDR3 runs 14 residues. DNA of the CDR3: TGTGCCAGCAGCACTCCCGGGAGGAGAGGTACGCAGTATTTT. Translation: CASSTPGRRGTQYF.

This chain uses TRBV2 with TRBJ1-2, with no clear D. Germline V lookup: CDR1 SNHLY, CDR2 FYNNEI. There are 13 residues in the CDR3. Trimming cost V 4 bases and J 4 bases, with 10 bases left between them. CDR3 nucleotide sequence: TGTGCCAGCAGTGCCAGTACGGGCTATGGCTACACCTTC. Translating it yields CASSASTGYGYTF.

The chain combines TRBV18 with TRBJ2-7; 12 bases are a match to TRBD2. The V gene end was trimmed by 3 bases and the J gene end by 1 base; junction bases not matched to a gene: 7. Germline V gene lookup returns CDR1 KGHSH and CDR2 LQKENI. The CDR3 has 17 amino acids. The DNA of the CDR3 is TGTGCCAGCTCACCGGCTAGCGGGAGGGCCGGGTCCTACGAGCAGTACTTC. Translating it yields CASSPASGRAGSYEQYF.

The rearrangement links TRBV13 to TRBJ1-1; D not resolved. The CDR3 extends over 13 amino acids. Germline CDR1 PRHDT, CDR2 FYEKMQ (reference sequence). V was trimmed by 1 base and J by 0 bases, leaving 3 bases between them. In nucleotides, the CDR3 is TGTGCCAGCAGCTTAGAGCTGAACACTGAAGCTTTCTTT. Amino acid sequence: CASSLELNTEAFF.

This clone was recorded only once. The chain has TRBV29-1 and TRBJ1-1; no clear D. V lost 6 bases and J 11 bases, leaving 13 bases between the germline ends. CDR3 length: 10 amino acids. Germline V gene sequence: CDR1 SQVTM, CDR2 ANQGSEA. CDR3 amino acids: CSVHRDWAFF. The CDR3, as DNA: TGCAGCGTCCACCGGGATTGGGCTTTCTTT.

The chain couples TRBV6-5 to TRBJ1-2, with D maybe TRBD1 (5 bases). Trimming stripped 11 bases from V and 2 bases from J, with 12 bases between. CDR1 is MNHEY, CDR2 SVGAGI, per germline. The CDR3 covers 12 residues. CDR3 sequence: CASQGQNYGYTF. CDR3 DNA sequence: TGTGCCTCCCAGGGTCAAAACTATGGCTACACCTTC.

This clone was recorded once. This sequence joins TRBV19 and TRBJ1-1; TRBD1 agrees at 8 bases. The CDR3 sequence is 15 residues long. After removal of 1 base from V and 4 bases from J, the junction contained 5 bases not matched to a gene. CDR1 and CDR2 (germline): LNHDA, SQIVND (reference sequence). The CDR3 coding sequence is TGTGCCAGTAGTATAGGGACAGGGATCGGCACTGAAGCTTTCTTT. It encodes CASSIGTGIGTEAFF.

This sequence joins TRBV27 and TRBJ1-2, with 7 positions matching TRBD1. Germline V gene data show CDR1 as MNHEY and CDR2 as SMNVEV (reference sequence). This CDR3 region has 17 residues. J gave up 0 bases and V 3 bases, and 10 bases lay outside the gene matches. CDR3 sequence (DNA): TGTGCCAGCAGTTTCTTTCCCCGGGACAGCACTAACTATGGCTACACCTTC. Its translation: CASSFFPRDSTNYGYTF.